What follows describes a single T cell receptor beta chain. Under the authors' procedure: The authors estimated nucleated cell counts from reference gene primer amplification. TCRdb keeps only in-frame clones here, not all; method: immunoSEQ multiplex PCR. V and J calls and clone size are given by that table; D and trimming were obtained from the DNA. The sample shows about 300,000 clones, around 90% of them seen only once. The entry originates in a study of blood T cell repertoires in COVID-19. Overall study: Sources were T cells, B-cell-depleted T cells, or PBMCs; the material itself was cDNA or gDNA.

Sequencing was done on a sample of peripheral blood. This clonotype originated in a woman aged 25 to 39 with COVID-19, enrolled during active disease.

For the CDR3, the DNA is TGTGCCAGCATCAAGCGGGGGGCTAAGTCTGAAGCTTTCTTT. The encoded protein is CASIKRGAKSEAFF. J is TRBJ1-1 and V is TRBV6-5; maybe TRBD1 (6 bases). Trimming left V 7 bases short and J 6 bases short, with 18 bases between. The CDR3 consists of 14 residues. Per the germline V gene, CDR1 is MNHEY and CDR2 is SVGAGI.